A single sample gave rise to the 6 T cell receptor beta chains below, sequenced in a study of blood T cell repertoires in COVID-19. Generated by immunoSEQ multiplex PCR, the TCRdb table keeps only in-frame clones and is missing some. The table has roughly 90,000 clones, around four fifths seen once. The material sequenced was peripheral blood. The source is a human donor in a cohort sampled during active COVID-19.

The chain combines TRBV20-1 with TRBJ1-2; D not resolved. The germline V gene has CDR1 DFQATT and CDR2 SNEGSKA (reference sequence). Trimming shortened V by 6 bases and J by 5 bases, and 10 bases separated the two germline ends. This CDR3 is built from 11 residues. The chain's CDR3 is CSANYKYGYTF. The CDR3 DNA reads TGCAGTGCCAACTACAAATATGGCTACACCTTC.

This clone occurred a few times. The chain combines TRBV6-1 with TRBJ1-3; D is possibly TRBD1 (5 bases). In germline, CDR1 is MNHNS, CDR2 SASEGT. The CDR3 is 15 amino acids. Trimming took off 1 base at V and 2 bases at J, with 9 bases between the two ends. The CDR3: CASSEGSTAGNTIYF. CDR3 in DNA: TGTGCCAGCAGTGAAGGGTCGACAGCTGGAAACACCATATATTTT.

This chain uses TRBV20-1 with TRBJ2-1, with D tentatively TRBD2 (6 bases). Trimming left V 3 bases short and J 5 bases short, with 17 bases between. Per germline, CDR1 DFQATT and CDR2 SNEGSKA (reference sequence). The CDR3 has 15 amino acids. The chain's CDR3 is CSASPREIGNNEQFF. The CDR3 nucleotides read TGCAGTGCTAGTCCCCGGGAGATAGGGAACAATGAGCAGTTCTTC.

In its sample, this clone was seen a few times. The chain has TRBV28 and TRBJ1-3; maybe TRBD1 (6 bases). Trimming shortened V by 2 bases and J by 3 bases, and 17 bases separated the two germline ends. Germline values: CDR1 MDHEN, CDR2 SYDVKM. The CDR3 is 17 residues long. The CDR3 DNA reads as TGTGCCAGCAGTTTAGTGCAGGGGCGAGTAGGTGGAAACACCATATATTTT. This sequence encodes CASSLVQGRVGGNTIYF.

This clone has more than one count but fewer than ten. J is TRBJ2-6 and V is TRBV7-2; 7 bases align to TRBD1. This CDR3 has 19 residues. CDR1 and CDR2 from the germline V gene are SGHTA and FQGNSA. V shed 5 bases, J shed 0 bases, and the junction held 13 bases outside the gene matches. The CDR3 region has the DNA TGTGCCAGCAGCCCTCGGGCGGACAGGAACCCCTCTGGGGCCAACGTCCTGACTTTC. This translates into CASSPRADRNPSGANVLTF.

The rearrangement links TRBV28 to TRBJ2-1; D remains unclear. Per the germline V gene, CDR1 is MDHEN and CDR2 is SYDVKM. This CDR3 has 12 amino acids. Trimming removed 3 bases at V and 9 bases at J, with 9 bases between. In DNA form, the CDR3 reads TGTGCCAGCAGTTTTGGTGTTAGTGAGCAGTTCTTC. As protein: CASSFGVSEQFF.